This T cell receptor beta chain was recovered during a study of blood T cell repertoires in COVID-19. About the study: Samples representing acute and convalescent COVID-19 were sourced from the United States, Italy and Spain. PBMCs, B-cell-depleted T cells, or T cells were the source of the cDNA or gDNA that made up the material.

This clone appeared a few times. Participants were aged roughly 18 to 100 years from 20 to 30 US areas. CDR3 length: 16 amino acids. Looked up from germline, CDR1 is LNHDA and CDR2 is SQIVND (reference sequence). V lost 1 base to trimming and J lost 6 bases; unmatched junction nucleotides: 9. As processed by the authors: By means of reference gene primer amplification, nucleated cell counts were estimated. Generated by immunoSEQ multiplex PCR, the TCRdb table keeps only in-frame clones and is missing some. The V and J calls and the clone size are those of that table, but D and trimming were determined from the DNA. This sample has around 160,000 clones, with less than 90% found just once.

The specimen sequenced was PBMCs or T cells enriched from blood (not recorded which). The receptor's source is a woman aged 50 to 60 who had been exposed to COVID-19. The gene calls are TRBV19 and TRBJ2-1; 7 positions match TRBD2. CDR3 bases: TGTGCCAGTAGTATAGGGGGGACTACCCTTCGCAATGAGCAGTTCTTC. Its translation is CASSIGGTTLRNEQFF.